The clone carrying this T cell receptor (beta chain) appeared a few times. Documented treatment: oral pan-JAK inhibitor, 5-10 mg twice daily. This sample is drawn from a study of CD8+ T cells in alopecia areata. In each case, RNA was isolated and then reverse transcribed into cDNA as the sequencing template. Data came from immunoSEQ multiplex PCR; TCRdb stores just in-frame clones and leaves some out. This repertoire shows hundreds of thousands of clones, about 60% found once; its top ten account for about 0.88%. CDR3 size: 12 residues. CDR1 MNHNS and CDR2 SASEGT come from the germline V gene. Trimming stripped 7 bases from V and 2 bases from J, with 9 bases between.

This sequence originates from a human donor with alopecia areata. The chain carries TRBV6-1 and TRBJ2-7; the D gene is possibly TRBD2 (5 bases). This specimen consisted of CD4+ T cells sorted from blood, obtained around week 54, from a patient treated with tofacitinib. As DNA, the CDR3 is TGTGCCAGCACGGCTAGCCCCTACGAGCAGTACTTC. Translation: CASTASPYEQYF.